The present entry profiles one T cell receptor (beta chain) with its context. Data came from immunoSEQ multiplex PCR; TCRdb stores just in-frame clones and leaves some out. The table records more than 15,000 clones, about 80% of them present only once. Systemic immunosuppression or autoimmune disease history was grounds to exclude patients. CDR1 and CDR2 (germline): MNHEY, SMNVEV (reference sequence). The CDR3 length is 18 residues. After removal of 4 bases from V and 7 bases from J, the junction contained 18 bases not matched to a gene. The sample is drawn from a study of OX40 agonist ivuxolimab in advanced cancers.

The sample was CD4+ or CD8+ T cells sorted from blood, taken in a trial of the OX40 agonist ivuxolimab. The sequence was collected from an adult with an advanced solid tumor such as melanoma, head and neck, liver or kidney cancer. The V gene is TRBV27, the J gene TRBJ2-1, with 8 bases that match TRBD1. CDR3 region: CASSSPGTRGLWGNEQFF. Written as DNA, the CDR3 is TGTGCCAGCAGTTCTCCGGGTACCAGGGGGCTATGGGGGAATGAGCAGTTCTTC.